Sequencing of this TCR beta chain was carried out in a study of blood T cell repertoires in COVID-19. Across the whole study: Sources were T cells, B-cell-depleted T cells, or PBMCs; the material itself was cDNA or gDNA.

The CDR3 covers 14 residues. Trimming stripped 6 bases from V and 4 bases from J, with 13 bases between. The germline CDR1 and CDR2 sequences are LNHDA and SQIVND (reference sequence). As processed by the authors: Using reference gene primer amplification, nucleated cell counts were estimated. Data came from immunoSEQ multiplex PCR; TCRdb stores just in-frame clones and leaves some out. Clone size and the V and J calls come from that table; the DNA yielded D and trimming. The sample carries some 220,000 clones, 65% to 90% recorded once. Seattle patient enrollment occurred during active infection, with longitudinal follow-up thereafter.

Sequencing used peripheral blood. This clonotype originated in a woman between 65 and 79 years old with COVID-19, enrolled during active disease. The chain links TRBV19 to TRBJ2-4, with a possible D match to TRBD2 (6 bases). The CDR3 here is CASRSPGGKNIQYF. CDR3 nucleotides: TGTGCCAGTAGGTCTCCTGGGGGGAAAAACATTCAGTACTTC. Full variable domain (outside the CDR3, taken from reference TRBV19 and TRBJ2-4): DGGITQSPKYLFRKEGQNVTLSCEQNLNHDAMYWYRQDPGQGLRLIYYSQIVNDFQKGDIAEGYSVSREKKESFPLTVTSAQKNPTAFYLCASRSPGGKNIQYFGAGTRLSVL.